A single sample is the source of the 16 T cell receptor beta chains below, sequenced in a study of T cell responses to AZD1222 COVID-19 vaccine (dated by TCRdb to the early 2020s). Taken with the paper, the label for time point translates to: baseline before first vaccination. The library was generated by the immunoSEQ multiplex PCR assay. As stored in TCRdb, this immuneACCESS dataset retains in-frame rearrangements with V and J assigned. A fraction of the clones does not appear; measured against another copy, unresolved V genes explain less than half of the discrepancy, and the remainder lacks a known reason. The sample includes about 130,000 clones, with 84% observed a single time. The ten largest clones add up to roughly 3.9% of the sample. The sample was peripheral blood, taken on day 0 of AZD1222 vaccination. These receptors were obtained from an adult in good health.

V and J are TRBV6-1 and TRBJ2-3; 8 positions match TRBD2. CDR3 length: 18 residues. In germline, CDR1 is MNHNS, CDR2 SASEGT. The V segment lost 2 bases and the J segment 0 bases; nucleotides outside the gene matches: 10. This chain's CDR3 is CASSESPTSGSSTDTQYF. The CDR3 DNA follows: TGTGCCAGCAGTGAATCCCCTACTAGCGGTTCTAGCACAGATACGCAGTATTTT.

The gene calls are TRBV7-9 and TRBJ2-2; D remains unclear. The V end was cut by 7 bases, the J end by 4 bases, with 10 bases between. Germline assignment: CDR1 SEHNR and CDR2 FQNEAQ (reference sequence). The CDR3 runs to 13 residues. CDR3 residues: CASINPGTGELFF. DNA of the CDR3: TGTGCCAGCATCAATCCGGGCACCGGGGAGCTGTTTTTT.

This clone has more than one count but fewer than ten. DNA for the CDR3: TGTGCCAGCAGTGAACAGGGCCTCTCCTACGAGCAGTACTTC. This translates into CASSEQGLSYEQYF. This chain connects TRBV2 to TRBJ2-7; D is perhaps TRBD1 (5 bases). Trimming left V 2 bases short and J 0 bases short, with 8 bases between. Germline V gene lookup returns CDR1 SNHLY and CDR2 FYNNEI. CDR3 size: 14 residues.

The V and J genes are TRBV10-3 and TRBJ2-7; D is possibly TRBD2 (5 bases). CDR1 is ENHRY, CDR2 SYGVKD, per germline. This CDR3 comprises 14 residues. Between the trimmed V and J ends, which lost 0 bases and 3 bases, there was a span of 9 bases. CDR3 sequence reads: CAISESRGSYEQYF. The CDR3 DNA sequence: TGTGCCATCAGTGAGTCTAGAGGGAGCTACGAGCAGTACTTC.

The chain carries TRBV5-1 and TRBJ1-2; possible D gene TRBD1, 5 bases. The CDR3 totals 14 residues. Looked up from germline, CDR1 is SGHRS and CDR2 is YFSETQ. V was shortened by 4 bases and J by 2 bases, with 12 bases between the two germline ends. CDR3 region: CASSAGTQNYGYTF. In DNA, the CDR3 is TGCGCCAGCAGCGCCGGGACGCAGAACTATGGCTACACCTTC.

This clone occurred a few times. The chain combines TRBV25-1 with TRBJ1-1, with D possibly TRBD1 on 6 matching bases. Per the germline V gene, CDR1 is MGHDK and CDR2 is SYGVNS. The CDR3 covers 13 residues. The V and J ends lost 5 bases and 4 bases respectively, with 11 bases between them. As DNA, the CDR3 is TGTGCCAGCAGTAGGGGGGCTGTCACTGAAGCTTTCTTT. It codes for CASSRGAVTEAFF.

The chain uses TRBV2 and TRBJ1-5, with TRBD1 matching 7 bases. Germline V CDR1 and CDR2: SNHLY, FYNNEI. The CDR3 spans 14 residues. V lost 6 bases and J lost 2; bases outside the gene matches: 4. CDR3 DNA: TGTGCCAGCAGCCTCGACAGGGGCAATCAGCCCCAGCATTTT. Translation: CASSLDRGNQPQHF.

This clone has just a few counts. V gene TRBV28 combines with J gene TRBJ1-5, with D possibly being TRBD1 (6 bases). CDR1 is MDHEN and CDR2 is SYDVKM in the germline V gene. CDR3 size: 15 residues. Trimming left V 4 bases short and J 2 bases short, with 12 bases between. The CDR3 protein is CASSYRDGGNQPQHF. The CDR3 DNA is TGTGCCAGCAGTTACAGGGACGGGGGCAATCAGCCCCAGCATTTT.

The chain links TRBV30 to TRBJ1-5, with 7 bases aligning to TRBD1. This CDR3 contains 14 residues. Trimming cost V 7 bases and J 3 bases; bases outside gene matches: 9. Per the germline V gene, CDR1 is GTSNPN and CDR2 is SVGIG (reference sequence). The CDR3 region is CASDGGGPNQPQHF. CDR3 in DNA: TGTGCCTCAGACGGAGGGGGCCCCAATCAGCCCCAGCATTTT.

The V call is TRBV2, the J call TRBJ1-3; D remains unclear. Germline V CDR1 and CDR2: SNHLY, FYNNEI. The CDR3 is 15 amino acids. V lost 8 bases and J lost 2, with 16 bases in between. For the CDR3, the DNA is TGTGCCAGCGGGAATCCTGGGTCCACTGGAAACACCATATATTTT. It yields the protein CASGNPGSTGNTIYF.

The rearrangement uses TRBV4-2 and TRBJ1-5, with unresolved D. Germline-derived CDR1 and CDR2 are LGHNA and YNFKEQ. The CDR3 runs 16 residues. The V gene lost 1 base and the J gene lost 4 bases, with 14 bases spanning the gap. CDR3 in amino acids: CASSQGPGGGNQPQHF. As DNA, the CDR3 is TGTGCCAGCAGCCAAGGCCCCGGCGGAGGGAATCAGCCCCAGCATTTT.

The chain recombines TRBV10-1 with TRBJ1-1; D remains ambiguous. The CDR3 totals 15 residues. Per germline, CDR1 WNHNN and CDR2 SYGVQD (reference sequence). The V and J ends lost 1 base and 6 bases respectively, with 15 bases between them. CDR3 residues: CASSELGKSLPEAFF. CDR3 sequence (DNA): TGCGCCAGCAGTGAGTTGGGTAAGAGTTTACCTGAAGCTTTCTTT.

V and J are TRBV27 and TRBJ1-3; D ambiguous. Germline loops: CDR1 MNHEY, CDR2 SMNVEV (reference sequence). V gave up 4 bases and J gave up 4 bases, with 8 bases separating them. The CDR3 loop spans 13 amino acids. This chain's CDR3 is CASSSPPGNTIYF. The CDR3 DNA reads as TGTGCCAGCAGTTCCCCTCCAGGAAACACCATATATTTT.

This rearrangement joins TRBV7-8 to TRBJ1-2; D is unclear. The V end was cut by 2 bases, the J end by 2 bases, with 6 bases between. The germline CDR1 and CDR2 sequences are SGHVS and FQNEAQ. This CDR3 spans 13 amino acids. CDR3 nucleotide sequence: TGTGCCAGCAGCTTAAGCAGGAACTATGGCTACACCTTC. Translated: CASSLSRNYGYTF.

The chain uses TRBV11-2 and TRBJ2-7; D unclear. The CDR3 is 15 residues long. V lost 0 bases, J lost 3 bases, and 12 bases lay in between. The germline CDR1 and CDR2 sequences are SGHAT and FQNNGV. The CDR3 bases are TGTGCCAGCAGCTTAGATGCCAGAGCTTTCTACGAGCAGTACTTC. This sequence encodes CASSLDARAFYEQYF.

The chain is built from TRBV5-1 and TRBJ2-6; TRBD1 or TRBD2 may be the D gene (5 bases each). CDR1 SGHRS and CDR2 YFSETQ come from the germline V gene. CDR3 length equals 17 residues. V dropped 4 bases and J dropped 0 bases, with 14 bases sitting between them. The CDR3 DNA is TGCGCCAGCAGCCAAGAACCAGGGAGCTCTGGGGCCAACGTCCTGACTTTC. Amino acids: CASSQEPGSSGANVLTF.